This T cell receptor beta chain was recovered during a study of T cell changes during pregnancy in multiple sclerosis. Profiled with immunoSEQ multiplex PCR; TCRdb holds only in-frame clones, not every one. Found here are roughly 29,000 clones, around 93% of them singletons; the top ten hold approximately 0.43%. The TCR comes from a female donor with multiple sclerosis, enrolled in a pregnancy study. The sequencing used CD4+ T cells from peripheral blood mononuclear cells, collected after pregnancy.

The CDR3 loop is CASSPGQGSGNTIYF. CDR3 coding DNA: TGTGCCAGCTCACCGGGACAGGGGTCAGGAAACACCATATATTTT. The chain uses TRBV18 and TRBJ1-3; 10 bases match TRBD1. V shed 3 bases, J shed 4 bases, and the junction held 3 bases outside the gene matches. Germline CDR1 reads KGHSH; CDR2 reads LQKENI. This CDR3 has 15 residues.